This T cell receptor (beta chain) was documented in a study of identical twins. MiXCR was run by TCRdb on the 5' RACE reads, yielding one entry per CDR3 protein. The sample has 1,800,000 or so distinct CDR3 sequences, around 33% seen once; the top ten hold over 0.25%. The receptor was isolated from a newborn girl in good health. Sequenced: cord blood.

CDR3: CASSYDGYSNQPQHF. CDR3 DNA sequence: TGTGCCAGCAGTTACGACGGGTATAGCAATCAGCCCCAGCATTTT. The chain joins TRBV6-2 or TRBV6-3 to TRBJ1-5, with no clear D. Germline CDR1 is MNHEY and CDR2 is SVGEGT. The CDR3 has 15 residues. The V end lost 2 bases, the J end lost 0 bases, and 8 bases lay between the germline ends.